The rows below give T cell receptor beta chains drawn from one sample of a study of cytomegalovirus exposure and HLA in healthy donors. Profiled with immunoSEQ multiplex PCR; TCRdb holds only in-frame clones, not every one. The sample records 140,000 or so clones, roughly 70% being singletons. The specimen sequenced was PBMCs. Every receptor here comes from a man aged 55 to 69 in good health and CMV-seronegative. The CDR3 runs from the conserved cysteine through the conserved F or W. The order of the fields is V gene, J gene, clone size, D gene, CDR3 protein, CDR3 DNA. The D gene is left open where the match is weak. Some rows have no size entry. The others give once, few or many, or a class for an expanded clone.

v_call: TRBV29-1; j_call: TRBJ1-1; clone_size: -; d_call: -; cdr3_aa: CSVEVTRGADTEAFF; cdr3_nt: TGCAGCGTTGAAGTCACCCGGGGGGCGGACACTGAAGCTTTCTTT
v_call: TRBV18; j_call: TRBJ2-1; clone_size: -; d_call: TRBD2; cdr3_aa: CASSPKAGVSYNEQFF; cdr3_nt: TGTGCCAGCTCACCAAAGGCGGGAGTGAGTTACAATGAGCAGTTCTTC
v_call: TRBV4-3; j_call: TRBJ2-3; clone_size: -; d_call: TRBD1; cdr3_aa: CASGQGFTDTQYF; cdr3_nt: TGCGCCTCGGGACAGGGTTTCACAGATACGCAGTATTTT
v_call: TRBV29-1; j_call: TRBJ1-2; clone_size: -; d_call: TRBD1; cdr3_aa: CSVEAGQGYYGYTF; cdr3_nt: TGCAGCGTGGAGGCGGGACAGGGATACTATGGCTACACCTTC
v_call: TRBV7-2; j_call: TRBJ2-1; clone_size: once; d_call: TRBD2; cdr3_aa: CASSLAGGPDEQFF; cdr3_nt: TGTGCCAGCAGCTTAGCGGGAGGGCCCGATGAGCAGTTCTTC
v_call: TRBV19; j_call: TRBJ2-2; clone_size: once; d_call: -; cdr3_aa: CASSIVPPPTGNTGELFF; cdr3_nt: TGTGCCAGTAGTATAGTACCCCCCCCTACAGGAAACACCGGGGAGCTGTTTTTT
v_call: TRBV9; j_call: TRBJ2-5; clone_size: -; d_call: -; cdr3_aa: CASSVGGATKTQYF; cdr3_nt: TGTGCCAGCAGCGTCGGCGGGGCTACTAAGACCCAGTACTTC
v_call: TRBV7-3; j_call: TRBJ2-1; clone_size: -; d_call: -; cdr3_aa: CASSLFSYNEQFF; cdr3_nt: TGTGCCAGCAGCTTATTTAGTTACAATGAGCAGTTCTTC
v_call: TRBV27; j_call: TRBJ2-4; clone_size: -; d_call: TRBD2; cdr3_aa: CASSPRTSGVAKNIQYF; cdr3_nt: TGTGCCAGCAGTCCAAGGACTAGCGGGGTAGCCAAAAACATTCAGTACTTC
v_call: TRBV6-1; j_call: TRBJ2-7; clone_size: -; d_call: TRBD1; cdr3_aa: CASRGDSTYEQYF; cdr3_nt: TGTGCCAGCAGAGGGGACAGTACCTACGAGCAGTACTTC
v_call: TRBV27; j_call: TRBJ2-1; clone_size: few; d_call: TRBD2; cdr3_aa: CASSPISAGVFNEQFF; cdr3_nt: TGTGCCAGCAGTCCCATTTCGGCGGGAGTATTCAATGAGCAGTTCTTC
v_call: TRBV5-1; j_call: TRBJ1-4; clone_size: -; d_call: -; cdr3_aa: CASSTRTLLNEKLFF; cdr3_nt: TGCGCCAGCAGCACTCGGACACTGCTTAATGAAAAACTGTTTTTT
v_call: TRBV5-1; j_call: TRBJ2-4; clone_size: -; d_call: TRBD2; cdr3_aa: CASSSGLDQNIQYF; cdr3_nt: TGCGCCAGCAGCTCGGGACTAGATCAAAACATTCAGTACTTC
v_call: TRBV2; j_call: TRBJ1-6; clone_size: -; d_call: TRBD1; cdr3_aa: CASRLNRGSDNSPLHF; cdr3_nt: TGTGCCAGCAGATTAAACAGGGGTAGCGATAATTCACCCCTCCACTTT
v_call: TRBV5-4; j_call: TRBJ2-3; clone_size: once; d_call: -; cdr3_aa: CASRSGNLASTDTQYF; cdr3_nt: TGTGCCAGCAGATCCGGGAACTTAGCTAGCACAGATACGCAGTATTTT
v_call: TRBV6-1; j_call: TRBJ2-3; clone_size: -; d_call: -; cdr3_aa: CASSQLGLSTDTQYF; cdr3_nt: TGTGCCAGCAGCCAACTGGGACTCAGCACAGATACGCAGTATTTT
v_call: TRBV28; j_call: TRBJ1-4; clone_size: -; d_call: -; cdr3_aa: CASSLHPGTQGKLFF; cdr3_nt: TGTGCCAGCAGTTTACACCCGGGAACACAGGGAAAACTGTTTTTT
v_call: TRBV27; j_call: TRBJ2-3; clone_size: -; d_call: TRBD2; cdr3_aa: CASSLLSLAGDGYTQYF; cdr3_nt: TGTGCCAGCAGTTTACTCTCTCTAGCGGGAGATGGATATACGCAGTATTTT